The sequence of this T cell receptor beta chain was determined in a study of a mutant IDH1 vaccine in newly diagnosed glioma. The wider study: Therapy received beforehand was radiotherapy, temozolomide, or both, with most patients given both.

Per the germline V gene, CDR1 is SQVTM and CDR2 is ANQGSEA. This CDR3 has 13 amino acids. Only in-frame clones appear in the TCRdb table, and some are missing; sequencing was by immunoSEQ multiplex PCR. The sample shows 25,000 to 35,000 clones, 90% of them seen only once. Time point in this sample: week 11, during vaccination. The investigators gave 300 ug of mutant IDH1 20-mer peptide in each vaccine dose, together with topical imiquimod. New WHO grade 3 or 4 IDH1-mutant, ATRX-lost astrocytomas were present in all donors. Concerning this clone itself: The antigen is unknown.

Specimen: PBMCs, collected from a glioma patient whose treatment included an IDH1 peptide vaccine. This clonotype originated in a man younger than 35 with glioma. The chain recombines TRBV29-1 with TRBJ2-5; D possibly corresponds to TRBD2 (5 bases). Here the CDR3 reads CSSSDGLQETQYF. CDR3 coding DNA: TGCAGTTCGAGCGACGGACTCCAAGAGACCCAGTACTTC.